One and the same sample provided the 2 T cell receptor beta chains below, sequenced in a study of blood T cell repertoires in COVID-19. Here immunoSEQ multiplex PCR was the method, and the copy in TCRdb shows in-frame clones only, minus some. This sample yields 120,000 to 150,000 clones, of which 84% are seen a single time; roughly 6.2% belongs to the top ten. Sample: PBMCs or T cells enriched from blood (not recorded which). These receptors were collected from a woman aged 45-65 years who had been exposed to COVID-19.

The V call is TRBV4-1, the J call TRBJ1-1; D is unresolved. The germline V and J ends were trimmed by 3 bases and 7 bases, with 15 bases remaining between them. The CDR3 is 14 residues long. The germline V gene encodes CDR1 MGHRA and CDR2 YSYEKL. The CDR3 sequence is CASSHARVDGEAFF. The CDR3 DNA follows: TGCGCCAGCAGCCACGCGAGGGTGGACGGTGAAGCTTTCTTT.

The genes are TRBV2 and TRBJ1-1; 7 nucleotides match TRBD1. The length of the CDR3 is 16 residues. V lost 5 bases, J lost 4 bases, and 13 bases stayed unmatched. Germline V lookup: CDR1 SNHLY, CDR2 FYNNEI. CDR3 in amino acids: CASSPRQGLGTTEAFF. The CDR3 coding sequence is TGTGCCAGCAGTCCAAGACAGGGCTTGGGGACCACTGAAGCTTTCTTT.